This T cell receptor beta chain was profiled in a study of blood T cell repertoires in COVID-19. At the level of the study: Samples of COVID-19 (acute and convalescent) were obtained from the United States, Italy and Spain. In each case, the material was cDNA or gDNA derived from T cells, B-cell-depleted T cells, or PBMCs.

Germline V gives CDR1 WNHNN, CDR2 SYGVQD (reference sequence). This CDR3 has 11 residues. Deletions cut 10 bases from V and 12 bases from J, with 13 bases between. Some clones are missing from TCRdb's copy, which holds only in-frame ones; the method was immunoSEQ multiplex PCR. Of roughly 140,000 clones in the sample, roughly 84% were seen once. The sequence came from a human donor in a cohort sampled during active COVID-19. The sequenced sample was peripheral blood. V gene TRBV10-1 combines with J gene TRBJ1-6; possibly TRBD1 for D (5 bases). The CDR3 coding sequence is TGCGCCACGTGGGGGGGAATACCCCTCCACTTT. Translation gives CATWGGIPLHF.